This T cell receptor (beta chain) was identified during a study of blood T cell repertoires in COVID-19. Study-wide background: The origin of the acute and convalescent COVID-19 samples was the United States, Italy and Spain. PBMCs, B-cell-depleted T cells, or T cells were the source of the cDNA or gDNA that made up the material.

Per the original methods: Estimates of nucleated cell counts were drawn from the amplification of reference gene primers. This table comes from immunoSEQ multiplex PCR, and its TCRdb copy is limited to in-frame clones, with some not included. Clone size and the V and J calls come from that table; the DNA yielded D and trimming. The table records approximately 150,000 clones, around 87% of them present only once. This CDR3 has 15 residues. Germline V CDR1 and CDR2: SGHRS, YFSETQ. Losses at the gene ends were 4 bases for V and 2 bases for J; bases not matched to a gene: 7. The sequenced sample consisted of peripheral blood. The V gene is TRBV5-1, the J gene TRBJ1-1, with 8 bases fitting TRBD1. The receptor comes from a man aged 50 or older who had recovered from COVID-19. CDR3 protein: CASSILDRENTEAFF. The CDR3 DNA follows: TGCGCCAGCAGCATCCTGGACAGGGAAAACACTGAAGCTTTCTTT.